Below are 25 T cell receptor beta chains sequenced from a single sample in a study of blood T cell repertoires in COVID-19 (dated by TCRdb to between 2020 and 2021). The library was built by means of the immunoSEQ multiplex PCR assay. Drawn from immuneACCESS, this table holds only the in-frame rearrangements with V and J called that TCRdb kept. Clones are partly lost; checked studies trace under half to an unresolved V gene and leave the rest unexplained. This sample lists approximately 70,000 clones; 87% were detected once. Around 5.8% of the sample belongs to the ten largest clones. The sequencing input was peripheral blood. The receptors come from a woman aged 50 to 60 with acute or convalescent COVID-19.

The chain carries TRBV10-2 and TRBJ2-7; 8 nucleotides line up with TRBD2. CDR1 and CDR2 from the germline V gene are WSHSY and SAAADI. V shed 6 bases and J 5 bases; nucleotides not matched to a gene: 9. The CDR3 is 14 amino acids. The CDR3 DNA reads as TGCGCCAGCAGGGTACAGACGGGAGGGCACGAGCAGTACTTC. It specifies CASRVQTGGHEQYF.

The V gene is TRBV18, the J gene TRBJ2-5; 15 bases are a match to TRBD2. This CDR3 contains 17 residues. J lost 2 bases, V lost 3 bases, and 4 bases had no gene match. CDR1 is KGHSH and CDR2 is LQKENI in the germline V gene. CDR3 amino acids: CASSPPGLAGGQETQYF. The DNA for the CDR3 is TGTGCCAGCTCACCCCCAGGACTAGCGGGGGGGCAAGAGACCCAGTACTTC.

J is TRBJ1-1 and V is TRBV14; D remains unclear. The CDR3 extends over 11 amino acids. Germline loops: CDR1 SGHDN, CDR2 FVKESK. V shed 4 bases and J shed 2 bases, with 2 bases lying between them. In nucleotides, the CDR3 is TGTGCCAGCAGCCTAAACACTGAAGCTTTCTTT. This translates into CASSLNTEAFF.

This clone was seen a few times. This chain joins TRBV6-6 and TRBJ1-1; the D is unclear. Germline V gene data show CDR1 as MNHNY and CDR2 as SVGAGI (reference sequence). V lost 5 bases to trimming and J lost 7 bases, with 11 bases between them. This CDR3 has 12 residues. The chain's CDR3 is CASSKLAGEAFF. DNA of the CDR3: TGTGCCAGCAGTAAACTGGCAGGTGAAGCTTTCTTT.

V is TRBV3-1 (or the pseudogene TRBV3-2) and J is TRBJ2-7; D unresolved. The CDR3 length is 12 residues. With 4 bases removed from V and 2 bases from J, the gap between germline ends came to 6 bases. The V gene's germline CDR1 is LGHDT and CDR2 YNNKEL (reference sequence). The CDR3 DNA follows: TGTGCCAGCAGCCCCACGGCCTACGAGCAGTACTTC. Residues: CASSPTAYEQYF.

The V call is TRBV7-3, the J call TRBJ2-2, with D possibly being TRBD2 (5 bases). Germline V gives CDR1 SGHTA, CDR2 FQGTGA. The CDR3 totals 13 residues. Trimming took off 5 bases at V and 5 bases at J, with 9 bases between the two ends. CDR3 in DNA: TGTGCCAGCAGCCGCGGGCCTACCGGGGAGCTGTTTTTT. Its translation is CASSRGPTGELFF.

CDR3 nucleotide sequence: TGTGCCAGCAGTTACTCGTCGGGACAGCTTGGAAACACCATATATTTT. It is translated as CASSYSSGQLGNTIYF. This chain uses TRBV6-2 or TRBV6-3 with TRBJ1-3; 7 bases map to TRBD1. V lost 0 bases to trimming and J lost 3 bases; unmatched junction nucleotides: 5. CDR3 size: 16 residues. Germline V gene data show CDR1 as MNHEY and CDR2 as SVGEGT.

This chain connects TRBV23-1 to TRBJ2-3; a possible D gene is TRBD2 (5 bases). TRBV23-1 is sorted into the ORF group, with uncertain function. There are 16 residues in the CDR3. The V and J ends lost 1 base and 5 bases respectively, with 16 bases between them. This CDR3 is CASSQYLTERGDTQYF. CDR3 sequence (DNA): TGCGCCAGCAGTCAATACTTAACGGAACGGGGAGATACGCAGTATTTT.

V and J are TRBV6-2 or TRBV6-3 and TRBJ1-1; D is ambiguous. Looked up from germline, CDR1 is MNHEY and CDR2 is SVGEGT. Trimming stripped 0 bases from V and 1 base from J, with 6 bases between. The CDR3 loop spans 14 amino acids. CDR3 coding DNA: TGTGCCAGCAGTTACTCGGCCACGAACACTGAAGCTTTCTTT. Protein: CASSYSATNTEAFF.

This clone was seen once. The rearrangement joins TRBV3-1 (or the pseudogene TRBV3-2) to TRBJ1-1, with D uncertain. The CDR3 has 14 residues. Trimming removed 1 base from V and 1 base from J, with 7 bases in between. CDR1 and CDR2 (germline): LGHDT, YNNKEL (reference sequence). Here the CDR3 reads CASSQVSGNTEAFF. The CDR3 bases are TGTGCCAGCAGCCAAGTCTCAGGGAACACTGAAGCTTTCTTT.

The rearrangement joins TRBV11-3 to TRBJ1-4; the D is unclear. CDR3 size: 12 residues. Deletions cut 11 bases from V and 5 bases from J, with 12 bases between. CDR1 and CDR2 (germline): SGHNT, YENEEA. CDR3 DNA sequence: TGTGCCGGCTGGAGGCGGAATGAAAAACTGTTTTTT. This sequence encodes CAGWRRNEKLFF. Full variable domain (outside the CDR3, taken from reference TRBV11-3 and TRBJ1-4): EAGVVQSPRYKIIEKKQPVAFWCNPISGHNTLYWYLQNLGQGPELLIRYENEEAVDDSQLPKDRFSAERLKGVDSTLKIQPAELGDSAVYLCAGWRRNEKLFFGSGTQLSVL.

The table lists this clone with a few counts. J is TRBJ2-7 and V is TRBV19; possibly TRBD2 for D (6 bases). V was clipped by 7 bases and J by 4 bases, with 17 bases between them. Germline V gives CDR1 LNHDA, CDR2 SQIVND (reference sequence). CDR3 length: 14 amino acids. CDR3 loop: CASTETGSRYEQYF. DNA of the CDR3: TGTGCCAGTACCGAAACCGGGAGCAGGTACGAGCAGTACTTC.

This chain joins TRBV7-2 and TRBJ1-2; D not resolved. Per germline, CDR1 SGHTA and CDR2 FQGNSA. The CDR3 is 12 residues long. Trimming removed 4 bases at V and 2 bases at J, with 5 bases between. CDR3 amino acids: CASSSLNYGYTF. The CDR3 DNA reads as TGTGCCAGCAGCTCACTAAACTATGGCTACACCTTC.

The rearrangement uses TRBV6-5 and TRBJ1-3; 7 positions agree with TRBD1. This CDR3 contains 14 residues. The germline V gene encodes CDR1 MNHEY and CDR2 SVGAGI. J was trimmed by 1 base and V by 5 bases; bases with no gene match: 2. CDR3 sequence reads: CASSPQGSGNTIYF. In DNA form, the CDR3 reads TGTGCCAGCAGTCCACAGGGGTCTGGAAACACCATATATTTT.

The gene calls are TRBV5-8 and TRBJ2-7; D is ambiguous. The germline gives CDR1 SGHTS, CDR2 YDEGEE. V was clipped by 4 bases and J by 7 bases, with 15 bases between them. The CDR3 length is 13 residues. The chain's CDR3 is CASSPLTVNEQYF. The CDR3 bases are TGTGCCAGCAGCCCCTTGACTGTGAATGAGCAGTACTTC.

The V gene is TRBV12-3 or TRBV12-4, the J gene TRBJ1-3; TRBD1 is a possible D gene (5 bases). This CDR3 is built from 13 residues. The V end was cut by 6 bases, the J end by 7 bases, with 13 bases between. DNA for the CDR3: TGTGCCAGCAGCCGTTTTGGGGGGAACACCATATATTTT. It translates to CASSRFGGNTIYF.

This chain joins TRBV12-1 and TRBJ2-5; the D call TRBD1 from the table was never checked on the DNA. TRBV12-1 is reported as a pseudogene. The CDR3 sequence is 13 residues long. CDR3 amino acids: CASSNDRGETQYF. CDR3 sequence (DNA): TGTGCCAGCAGCAACGACAGGGGCGAGACCCAGTACTTC.

This chain uses TRBV18 with TRBJ2-5; the D gene is possibly TRBD1 (5 bases). Germline loops: CDR1 KGHSH, CDR2 LQKENI. The V end was cut by 0 bases, the J end by 5 bases, with 10 bases between. CDR3 length: 14 residues. The CDR3 reads CASSPPSAGETQYF. The DNA of the CDR3 is TGTGCCAGCTCACCACCCTCGGCAGGGGAGACCCAGTACTTC.

V is TRBV7-8 and J is TRBJ1-1, with D possibly matching TRBD1 (5 bases). The CDR3 has 18 amino acids. From germline, CDR1 is SGHVS and CDR2 FQNEAQ. Trimming shortened V by 5 bases and J by 0 bases, and 22 bases separated the two germline ends. CDR3 region: CASSPIFGGTRLNTEAFF. CDR3 nucleotides: TGTGCCAGCAGCCCTATTTTTGGAGGGACGCGATTGAACACTGAAGCTTTCTTT.

The chain recombines TRBV6-2 or TRBV6-3 with TRBJ2-1; TRBD2 is a possible D gene (6 bases). Germline CDR1 is MNHEY and CDR2 is SVGEGT. The CDR3 sequence is 15 residues long. Trimming pared 6 bases from V and 5 bases from J, leaving 17 bases between. The CDR3 protein is CASSLGLGVDNEQFF. CDR3 coding DNA: TGTGCCAGCAGCCTGGGACTGGGGGTTGACAATGAGCAGTTCTTC.

V is TRBV3-1 (or the pseudogene TRBV3-2) and J is TRBJ1-1; possible D gene TRBD1, 6 bases. Looked up from germline, CDR1 is LGHDT and CDR2 is YNNKEL (reference sequence). V shed 5 bases and J shed 7 bases, with 11 bases lying between them. This CDR3 is 12 amino acids long. The CDR3 is CASSYTTGEAFF. CDR3 in DNA: TGTGCCAGCAGCTACACGACAGGTGAAGCTTTCTTT.

This chain links TRBV2 with TRBJ2-1, with 8 bases identical to TRBD1. Germline V gives CDR1 SNHLY, CDR2 FYNNEI. The length of the CDR3 is 15 residues. The trim removed 5 bases at V and 4 bases at J, leaving 7 bases unmatched. Written as DNA, the CDR3 is TGTGCCAGCAGTCTGGACAGGGTGGTGTACAATGAGCAGTTCTTC. It specifies CASSLDRVVYNEQFF.

The chain couples TRBV7-2 to TRBJ2-7, with TRBD1 identical over 7 bases. The CDR3 sequence is 15 residues long. The germline V gene encodes CDR1 SGHTA and CDR2 FQGNSA. The V and J ends lost 4 bases and 0 bases, in that order; junction bases with no gene match: 6. The CDR3 DNA is TGTGCCAGCAGCTGGACAGGATCGAGCTCCTACGAGCAGTACTTC. It translates to CASSWTGSSSYEQYF.

As DNA, the CDR3 is TGTGCCAGCAGTTTGGCGGGACTAGCGCGGGCCAATGAGCAGTTCTTC. Residues: CASSLAGLARANEQFF. This rearrangement joins TRBV28 to TRBJ2-1; 10 bases are a match to TRBD2. V lost 3 bases to trimming and J lost 6 bases; unmatched junction nucleotides: 8. The CDR3 runs 16 residues. CDR1 and CDR2 (germline): MDHEN, SYDVKM.

V and J are TRBV30 and TRBJ1-6; D might be TRBD1 (5 bases). The V gene's germline CDR1 is GTSNPN and CDR2 SVGIG (reference sequence). With 0 bases removed from V and 6 bases from J, the gap between germline ends came to 9 bases. The CDR3 has 14 amino acids. CDR3 in DNA: TGTGCCTGGAGTGTATCCGGGGGTAATTCACCCCTCCACTTT. Amino acid sequence: CAWSVSGGNSPLHF. The complete variable domain, with remaining parts taken from reference TRBV30 and TRBJ1-6, reads SQTIHQWPATLVQPVGSPLSLECTVEGTSNPNLYWYRQAAGRGLQLLFYSVGIGQISSEVPQNLSASRPQDRQFILSSKKLLLSDSGFYLCAWSVSGGNSPLHFGNGTRLTVT.